This T cell receptor (beta chain) was observed in a study of blood T cell repertoires in COVID-19. Across the study: COVID-19 samples, acute and convalescent, were from the United States, Italy and Spain. T cells, B-cell-depleted T cells, or PBMCs supplied cDNA or gDNA.

How the authors handled the data: For nucleated cells, counts were estimated from reference gene primer amplification. Libraries were prepared by immunoSEQ multiplex PCR; TCRdb keeps only in-frame clonotypes and omits some of them. The V and J calls and clone size are taken from that table; D and trimming were inferred from the DNA. The sample contains 55,000 to 75,000 clones, less than 85% of which appear only once. Trimming took 5 bases from V and 3 from J, leaving 14 bases between them. The CDR3 contains 14 residues. Per the germline V gene, CDR1 is SEHNR and CDR2 is FQNEAQ (reference sequence). This clonotype was sampled from a man at least 80 years old with active COVID-19. Sequencing input: peripheral blood. The chain carries TRBV7-9 and TRBJ2-7; D might be TRBD2 (6 bases). The CDR3 DNA reads TGTGCCAGCAGCCGAACGGGAGACCTCTACGAGCAGTACTTC. Its translation: CASSRTGDLYEQYF.